Sequencing of this T cell receptor (beta chain) was carried out in a study of T cells in women clearing cervical HPV infection. Broader study findings: Repertoire richness, not evenness, was significantly elevated in CIN3+ cases versus controls.

Generated by immunoSEQ multiplex PCR, the TCRdb table keeps only in-frame clones and is missing some. The repertoire table contains about 40,000 clones. Regarding this clone: The target antigen is unknown.

The origin of this receptor is a woman between 18 and 69 years old with a cervical HPV16 infection that either progressed to CIN3+ or cleared (not recorded which). Sequencing was carried out using blood buffy coat.

The CDR3 bases that were read are TGTGCCTGGACCCCTCGGGGGGGGGTGAACACCGGGGAG. Its protein is CAWTPRGGVNTGE. The CDR3 as a whole reads CAWTPRGGVNTGELFF. V gene TRBV30 combines with J gene TRBJ2-2; 8 bases map to TRBD2. Coverage ceases 3 residues before the CDR3 finishes, and the germline J gene fills in the end. The CDR3 has 16 residues. J gave up 1 base and V 4 bases, and 8 bases lay outside the gene matches. CDR1 and CDR2 from the germline V gene are GTSNPN and SVGIG (reference sequence).